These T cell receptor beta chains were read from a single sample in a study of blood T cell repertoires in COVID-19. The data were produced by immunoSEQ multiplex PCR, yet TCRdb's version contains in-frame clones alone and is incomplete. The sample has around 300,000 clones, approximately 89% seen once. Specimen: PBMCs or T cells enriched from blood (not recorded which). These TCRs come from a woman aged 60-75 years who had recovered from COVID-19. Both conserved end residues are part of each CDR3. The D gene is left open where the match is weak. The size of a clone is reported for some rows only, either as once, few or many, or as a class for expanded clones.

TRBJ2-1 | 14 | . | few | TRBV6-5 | TGTGCCAGCAGCTACCGAGACAGATACAATGAGCAGTTCTTC | CASSYRDRYNEQFF
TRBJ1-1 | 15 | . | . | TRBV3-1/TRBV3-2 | TGTGCCAGCAGTCAATCGTTCACAGCAAACACTGAAGCTTTCTTT | CASSQSFTANTEAFF
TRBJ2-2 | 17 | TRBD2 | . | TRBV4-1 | TGCGCCAGCAGCCAAGATATACTAGCGGGAGCGGCCGGGGAGCTGTTTTTT | CASSQDILAGAAGELFF
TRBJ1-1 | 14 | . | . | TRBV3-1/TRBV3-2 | TGTGCCAGCAGCCAACAAGTACAGGCTACTGAAGCTTTCTTT | CASSQQVQATEAFF
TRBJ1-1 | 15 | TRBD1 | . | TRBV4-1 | TGCGCCAGCAGCCAATCGGGACAGATGAACACTGAAGCTTTCTTT | CASSQSGQMNTEAFF
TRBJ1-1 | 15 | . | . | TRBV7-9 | TGTGCCAGCAGCTTACGTGGACACCAGAACACTGAAGCTTTCTTT | CASSLRGHQNTEAFF
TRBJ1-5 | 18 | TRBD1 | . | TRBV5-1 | TGCGCCAGCAGCTTGGGGGCGGGAGGGACAGCGGGGAGTCAGCCCCAGCATTTT | CASSLGAGGTAGSQPQHF
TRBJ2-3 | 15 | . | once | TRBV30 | TGTGCCTGGAGTGTACGGTTGCTAGGAGGAGATACGCAGTATTTT | CAWSVRLLGGDTQYF
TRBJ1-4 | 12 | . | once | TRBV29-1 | TGCAGCGTCCGGGAAATGGGTGAAAAACTGTTTTTT | CSVREMGEKLFF
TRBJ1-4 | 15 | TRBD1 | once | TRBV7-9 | TGTGCCAGCAGCCAGGGGGGAGGCCTAGTGGAAAAACTGTTTTTT | CASSQGGGLVEKLFF